The 8 T cell receptor beta chains given below trace back to one sample, sequenced in a study of tumor-infiltrating lymphocytes in localized non-small cell lung cancer. Using immunoSEQ multiplex PCR, the repertoire was profiled, and TCRdb retains in-frame clones only, with some absent. The sample contains about 18,000 clones, 60% to 85% of which appear only once. Source material: lung tumor tissue. The receptors derive from a human donor with non-small cell lung cancer.

This clone has more than one count but fewer than ten. The CDR3 region is CASSVATGETQYF. Written as DNA, the CDR3 is TGTGCCAGCAGCGTAGCTACGGGGGAGACCCAGTACTTC. This sequence joins TRBV9 and TRBJ2-5; tentative D call: TRBD2 (5 bases). CDR1 and CDR2 (germline): SGDLS, YYNGEE. V lost 0 bases to trimming and J lost 5 bases, with 8 bases between them. The CDR3 runs 13 residues. The variable domain in full, with the rest retrieved from reference TRBV9 and TRBJ2-5, is DSGVTQTPKHLITATGQRVTLRCSPRSGDLSVYWYQQSLDQGLQFLIQYYNGEERAKGNILERFSAQQFPDLHSELNLSSLELGDSALYFCASSVATGETQYFGPGTRLLVL.

The rearrangement uses TRBV9 and TRBJ2-7; 10 bases align to TRBD2. The CDR3 extends over 15 amino acids. With V trimmed by 4 bases and J by 2 bases, 6 bases remained unmatched. In germline, CDR1 is SGDLS, CDR2 YYNGEE. The chain's CDR3 is CASSLGLAETYEQYF. CDR3 bases: TGTGCCAGCAGCCTCGGACTAGCGGAGACCTACGAGCAGTACTTC.

This clone was recorded once. The chain has TRBV15 and TRBJ2-5; 13 nucleotides match TRBD2. CDR1 LNHNV and CDR2 YYDKDF come from the germline V gene (reference sequence). The CDR3 length is 15 residues. Trimming took 5 bases from V and 2 from J; bases not matched to a gene: 2. The CDR3 loop is CATSGGLAGQETQYF. Written as DNA, the CDR3 is TGTGCCACCAGCGGGGGACTAGCGGGGCAAGAGACCCAGTACTTC.

In nucleotides, the CDR3 is TGTGCCAGCTCCCCCACTAGCGGGGGGGCTCAAGAGACCCAGTACTTC. Protein product: CASSPTSGGAQETQYF. The chain couples TRBV18 to TRBJ2-5; 13 bases map to TRBD2. Unmatched junction bases numbered 6, after V lost 6 bases and J lost 2 bases. The CDR3 extends over 16 amino acids. Germline V lookup: CDR1 KGHSH, CDR2 LQKENI. The full variable domain, completed using reference TRBV18 and TRBJ2-5, is NAGVMQNPRHLVRRRGQEARLRCSPMKGHSHVYWYRQLPEEGLKFMVYLQKENIIDESGMPKERFSAEFPKEGPSILRIQQVVRGDSAAYFCASSPTSGGAQETQYFGPGTRLLVL.

The chain couples TRBV10-2 to TRBJ2-3, with 13 bases lining up with TRBD2. The J segment lost 6 bases and the V segment lost 6 bases, leaving 6 bases of the junction unmatched. The length of the CDR3 is 15 residues. Germline-derived CDR1 and CDR2 are WSHSY and SAAADI. The CDR3 DNA sequence: TGCGCCAGCAGGACTAGCGGGGGGTCCAGGGATACGCAGTATTTT. This translates into CASRTSGGSRDTQYF.

V gene TRBV21-1 combines with J gene TRBJ2-7; the tabulated D call, TRBD1, remains unverified against the DNA. TRBV21-1 is classified as a pseudogene. The CDR3 length is 15 residues. The CDR3 sequence is CASSKSWDRVYEQYF. In nucleotides, the CDR3 is TGTGCCAGCAGCAAATCCTGGGACAGGGTCTACGAGCAGTACTTC.

J is TRBJ2-7 and V is TRBV19; D is possibly TRBD1 (5 bases). V was cut by 1 base and J by 2 bases, with 9 bases left in between. In germline, CDR1 is LNHDA, CDR2 SQIVND (reference sequence). The CDR3 covers 14 residues. The CDR3 loop reads CASSIGGRAYEQYF. DNA of the CDR3: TGTGCCAGTAGTATAGGAGGCAGGGCCTACGAGCAGTACTTC.

The V call is TRBV10-2, the J call TRBJ1-5, with D possibly matching TRBD1 (5 bases). CDR1 and CDR2 from the germline V gene are WSHSY and SAAADI. V was clipped by 9 bases and J by 5 bases, with 14 bases between them. The length of the CDR3 is 13 residues. CDR3 protein: CASGQIVYQPQHF. For the CDR3, the DNA is TGCGCCAGTGGACAAATCGTCTATCAGCCCCAGCATTTT.